The next 17 T cell receptor beta chains were all read from a single sample in a study of blood T cell repertoires in COVID-19. The method was immunoSEQ multiplex PCR; TCRdb's version includes in-frame clones alone and lacks a portion of them. The table lists 90,000 to 100,000 clones, roughly 85% of them singletons. The material sequenced was peripheral blood. These receptors were collected from a woman aged 55-69 years with COVID-19, enrolled during active disease.

The rearrangement uses TRBV6-5 and TRBJ1-5, with 7 bases aligning to TRBD1. Trimming at V came to 6 bases and at J to 3 bases, leaving 5 bases not matched to a gene. CDR1 is MNHEY and CDR2 is SVGAGI in the germline V gene. There are 14 residues in the CDR3. CDR3 amino acids: CASSRTGLNQPQHF. CDR3 bases: TGTGCCAGCAGCAGGACAGGACTCAATCAGCCCCAGCATTTT.

This rearrangement joins TRBV9 to TRBJ2-2; D may be TRBD2 (5 bases). Germline V gene lookup returns CDR1 SGDLS and CDR2 YYNGEE. This CDR3 region has 15 residues. V lost 2 bases and J lost 5, with 13 bases in between. DNA for the CDR3: TGTGCCAGCAGCGTGGAGGCCCGGGTGACCGGGGAGCTGTTTTTT. This translates into CASSVEARVTGELFF.

V gene TRBV10-3 combines with J gene TRBJ1-2; 8 bases are a match to TRBD1. Germline-derived CDR1 and CDR2 are ENHRY and SYGVKD. With V trimmed by 4 bases and J by 5 bases, 9 bases remained unmatched. The CDR3 has 15 amino acids. The CDR3 DNA is TGTGCCATCAGTGTAGGACAGGGAAACGGATATGGCTACACCTTC. It specifies CAISVGQGNGYGYTF.

The chain is built from TRBV3-1 (or the pseudogene TRBV3-2) and TRBJ1-6, with a possible D match to TRBD1 (5 bases). The CDR3 has 24 residues. The germline V gene has CDR1 LGHDT and CDR2 YNNKEL (reference sequence). The ends were cut back, 3 bases at V and 0 bases at J, with 33 bases in the middle. DNA for the CDR3: TGTGCCAGCAGCCAGAGAAGGGGTGGGGGGTCACAAATTGGGGCCGGCTCCTATAATTCACCCCTCCACTTT. Protein: CASSQRRGGGSQIGAGSYNSPLHF.

The genes are TRBV30 and TRBJ2-2; unclear D gene. The V end was cut by 2 bases, the J end by 8 bases, with 6 bases between. Germline lookup yields CDR1 GTSNPN and CDR2 SVGIG (reference sequence). The CDR3 totals 11 residues. The CDR3, as DNA: TGTGCCTGGAGTTTAATGGGGGAGCTGTTTTTT. It specifies CAWSLMGELFF.

The V call is TRBV6-5, the J call TRBJ2-5; tentatively, D is TRBD1 (6 bases). The germline V gene has CDR1 MNHEY and CDR2 SVGAGI. This CDR3 is 14 amino acids long. V was shortened by 0 bases and J by 5 bases, with 10 bases between the two germline ends. The CDR3 here is CASSYSRDTETQYF. CDR3 DNA sequence: TGTGCCAGCAGTTACTCTAGGGACACTGAGACCCAGTACTTC.

V is TRBV19 and J is TRBJ2-7; 7 nucleotides agree with TRBD1. V lost 5 bases to trimming and J lost 4 bases; unmatched junction nucleotides: 11. Per the germline V gene, CDR1 is LNHDA and CDR2 is SQIVND (reference sequence). The CDR3 contains 15 residues. In DNA form, the CDR3 reads TGTGCCAGTAGTGCACGGGACAGCGAAATATACGAGCAGTACTTC. Its translation is CASSARDSEIYEQYF. Full variable domain (rest looked up from reference TRBV19 and TRBJ2-7): DGGITQSPKYLFRKEGQNVTLSCEQNLNHDAMYWYRQDPGQGLRLIYYSQIVNDFQKGDIAEGYSVSREKKESFPLTVTSAQKNPTAFYLCASSARDSEIYEQYFGPGTRLTVT.

For the CDR3, the DNA is TGTGCCAGCAGCAGATCGGGGACACCGAACACTGAAGCTTTCTTT. This translates into CASSRSGTPNTEAFF. This chain connects TRBV5-6 to TRBJ1-1; tentative D call: TRBD1 (6 bases). The germline CDR1 and CDR2 sequences are SGHDT and YYEEEE. The CDR3 has 15 residues. The V end lost 4 bases, the J end lost 1 base, and 14 bases lay between the germline ends.

The chain employs TRBV5-6 and TRBJ1-1; 9 nucleotides line up with TRBD1. The germline V gene has CDR1 SGHDT and CDR2 YYEEEE. Unmatched junction bases numbered 4, after V lost 3 bases and J lost 4 bases. The CDR3 contains 14 residues. CDR3 coding DNA: TGTGCCAGCAGCTCAACAGGGGGCGTCACTGAAGCTTTCTTT. It yields the protein CASSSTGGVTEAFF.

The J gene is TRBJ1-5, the V gene TRBV27; D is unclear. The CDR3 is 13 residues long. Between the trimmed V and J ends, which lost 3 bases and 2 bases, there was a span of 5 bases. Germline-derived CDR1 and CDR2 are MNHEY and SMNVEV (reference sequence). This CDR3 reads CASSFLGNQPQHF. The CDR3 region has the DNA TGTGCCAGCAGTTTCCTAGGCAATCAGCCCCAGCATTTT.

V usage is TRBV4-3 and J usage is TRBJ2-2, with D possibly TRBD2 on 5 matching bases. Germline V gene sequence: CDR1 LGHNA, CDR2 YSLEER. CDR3 length: 15 amino acids. The V end lost 3 bases, the J end lost 7 bases, and 15 bases lay between the germline ends. CDR3 loop: CASSQDLGLGGELFF. The DNA for the CDR3 is TGCGCCAGCAGCCAGGACTTGGGCCTGGGCGGGGAGCTGTTTTTT.

The CDR3 loop is CASSAGGSNEKLFF. CDR3 in DNA: TGTGCCAGCTCTGCCGGGGGTTCTAATGAAAAACTGTTTTTT. The chain employs TRBV6-5 and TRBJ1-4; a weak D match, TRBD1 (5 bases). V lost 8 bases, J lost 3 bases, and 13 bases lay in between. Germline V gene sequence: CDR1 MNHEY, CDR2 SVGAGI. This CDR3 has 14 residues.

The chain is built from TRBV7-3 and TRBJ2-7; D not resolved. The length of the CDR3 is 14 residues. Germline loops: CDR1 SGHTA, CDR2 FQGTGA. Trimming cost V 2 bases and J 5 bases, with 13 bases left between them. CDR3 bases: TGTGCCAGCAGCTTAGCAAGATCTCGGGACGAGCAGTACTTC. Translating gives CASSLARSRDEQYF.

The J gene is TRBJ1-3, the V gene TRBV3-1 (or the pseudogene TRBV3-2), with 7 bases that match TRBD1. Trimming cost V 4 bases and J 6 bases; bases outside gene matches: 3. This CDR3 region has 13 residues. Germline CDR1 and CDR2: LGHDT and YNNKEL (reference sequence). The CDR3 nucleotides read TGTGCCAGCAGCCTCACAGGGGAAAACACCATATATTTT. This codes for CASSLTGENTIYF.

The chain is built from TRBV6-5 and TRBJ1-4; the match to TRBD1 covers 10 bases. The CDR3 runs 15 residues. Germline V gene lookup returns CDR1 MNHEY and CDR2 SVGAGI. V trimming: 7 bases; J trimming: 8 bases; junction bases outside the gene matches: 10. CDR3 in amino acids: CASKTPGQGREKLFF. CDR3 nucleotides: TGTGCCAGCAAAACTCCGGGACAGGGGAGGGAAAAACTGTTTTTT.

The chain employs TRBV29-1 and TRBJ2-5; D call uncertain. Germline CDR1 SQVTM, CDR2 ANQGSEA. V was trimmed by 5 bases and J by 5 bases, leaving 15 bases between them. The CDR3 contains 13 residues. The DNA of the CDR3 is TGCAGCGTTCCTGGTGTGGGCGCGGAGACCCAGTACTTC. This translates into CSVPGVGAETQYF.

The chain links TRBV5-1 to TRBJ2-7; 7 positions match TRBD2. This CDR3 is 15 amino acids long. The germline V gene encodes CDR1 SGHRS and CDR2 YFSETQ. V shed 0 bases, J shed 3 bases, and the junction held 6 bases outside the gene matches. The CDR3 spells CASSLDRGGSYEQYF. CDR3 sequence (DNA): TGCGCCAGCAGCTTGGACCGGGGCGGGAGCTACGAGCAGTACTTC.